A single sample is the source of the 18 T cell receptor beta chains below, sequenced in a study of blood T cell repertoires in COVID-19. Sequencing used immunoSEQ multiplex PCR; TCRdb keeps in-frame clones, though not all of them. The table lists 250,000 to 400,000 clones, roughly 90% of them singletons. Sequenced material: peripheral blood. The receptors here all came from a woman in her thirties with COVID-19, enrolled during active disease.

The chain uses TRBV6-5 and TRBJ1-1; TRBD1 agrees at 7 bases. CDR3 length equals 14 residues. V shed 6 bases, J shed 3 bases, and the junction held 7 bases outside the gene matches. Germline CDR1 MNHEY, CDR2 SVGAGI. Here the CDR3 reads CASRPRDSHTEAFF. CDR3 coding DNA: TGTGCCAGCAGACCCCGGGACAGCCACACTGAAGCTTTCTTT.

The gene calls are TRBV28 and TRBJ1-5; D may be TRBD1 (5 bases). This CDR3 contains 16 residues. V was trimmed by 2 bases and J by 4 bases, leaving 15 bases between them. Germline CDR1 MDHEN, CDR2 SYDVKM. In DNA, the CDR3 is TGTGCCAGCAGTTTACCCCAGGGAATTGGTAATCAGCCCCAGCATTTT. It is translated as CASSLPQGIGNQPQHF.

The chain links TRBV5-4 to TRBJ2-3; D gene ambiguous. The CDR3 is 16 amino acids. Germline loops: CDR1 SGHNT, CDR2 YYREEE (reference sequence). Trimming left V 4 bases short and J 1 base short, with 16 bases between. As DNA, the CDR3 is TGTGCCAGCAGCCATCCTCCCGGCGGCCGCACAGATACGCAGTATTTT. It codes for CASSHPPGGRTDTQYF.

The chain combines TRBV9 with TRBJ2-1; 10 bases align to TRBD2. From germline, CDR1 is SGDLS and CDR2 YYNGEE. With V trimmed by 0 bases and J by 9 bases, 6 bases remained unmatched. There are 15 residues in the CDR3. The CDR3 DNA reads as TGTGCCAGCAGCGTAGGTCTAGCGGGAGAATCTGAGCAGTTCTTC. Its protein is CASSVGLAGESEQFF.

This clone has a handful of counts. The chain joins TRBV5-1 to TRBJ2-1; D ambiguous. From germline, CDR1 is SGHRS and CDR2 YFSETQ. This CDR3 is built from 15 residues. Trimming left V 1 base short and J 1 base short, with 9 bases between. The CDR3 reads CASSLSLSSYNEQFF. The CDR3, as DNA: TGCGCCAGCAGCTTGTCCCTATCGTCCTACAATGAGCAGTTCTTC.

V usage is TRBV10-3 and J usage is TRBJ2-2, with 7 nucleotides matching TRBD1. This CDR3 is 16 amino acids long. The germline V gene has CDR1 ENHRY and CDR2 SYGVKD. V dropped 8 bases and J dropped 2; count of bases not matched to a gene: 11. CDR3 in DNA: TGTGCCATCCAAGCGCATAGACAGGGAAACACCGGGGAGCTGTTTTTT. This gives the protein CAIQAHRQGNTGELFF.

The rearrangement joins TRBV5-1 to TRBJ2-5; TRBD2 is a possible D gene (5 bases). With 4 bases removed from V and 2 bases from J, the gap between germline ends came to 12 bases. From germline, CDR1 is SGHRS and CDR2 YFSETQ. This CDR3 has 14 amino acids. In nucleotides, the CDR3 is TGCGCCAGCAGCCCCGGGCGAGGGCAAGAGACCCAGTACTTC. This encodes CASSPGRGQETQYF.

The chain has TRBV27 and TRBJ1-2; D unresolved. The germline V and J ends were trimmed by 2 bases and 3 bases, with 13 bases remaining between them. The germline V gene has CDR1 MNHEY and CDR2 SMNVEV (reference sequence). The CDR3 contains 15 residues. DNA of the CDR3: TGTGCCAGCAGTTTACTACCGGGAGCCCACTATGGCTACACCTTC. It is translated as CASSLLPGAHYGYTF.

J is TRBJ2-5 and V is TRBV30; D gene uncertain. Between the trimmed V and J ends, which lost 0 bases and 1 base, there was a span of 6 bases. Germline V gene lookup returns CDR1 GTSNPN and CDR2 SVGIG (reference sequence). This CDR3 region has 13 residues. CDR3 sequence: CAWSVAFQETQYF. CDR3 sequence (DNA): TGTGCCTGGAGTGTAGCTTTCCAAGAGACCCAGTACTTC. The whole variable domain, filled in from reference TRBV30 and TRBJ2-5, reads SQTIHQWPATLVQPVGSPLSLECTVEGTSNPNLYWYRQAAGRGLQLLFYSVGIGQISSEVPQNLSASRPQDRQFILSSKKLLLSDSGFYLCAWSVAFQETQYFGPGTRLLVL.

The CDR3 DNA follows: TGTGCCAGCAGCTTAGAGTTACAGGGGGGTACTGAAGCTTTCTTT. This translates into CASSLELQGGTEAFF. The chain has TRBV7-2 and TRBJ1-1; 8 bases fit TRBD1. The V gene end was trimmed by 1 base and the J gene end by 5 bases; junction bases not matched to a gene: 6. Germline-derived CDR1 and CDR2 are SGHTA and FQGNSA. CDR3 length equals 15 residues.

The rearrangement links TRBV27 to TRBJ2-5; TRBD1 is a possible D gene (5 bases). Germline V gene lookup returns CDR1 MNHEY and CDR2 SMNVEV (reference sequence). The V gene lost 1 base and the J gene lost 4 bases, with 10 bases spanning the gap. The CDR3 covers 14 residues. The CDR3 spells CASSLLNRRETQYF. The CDR3 DNA is TGTGCCAGCAGTTTATTAAACAGGAGAGAGACCCAGTACTTC.

The chain links TRBV16 to TRBJ2-4; D is possibly TRBD2 (6 bases). Trimming removed 3 bases at V and 0 bases at J, with 9 bases between. CDR1 is KGHSY and CDR2 is FQNENV in the germline V gene. The CDR3 contains 15 residues. The CDR3 bases are TGTGCCAGCAGCCAGGAGGGATTAGCCAAAAACATTCAGTACTTC. Translated: CASSQEGLAKNIQYF.

The chain couples TRBV7-7 to TRBJ2-3; TRBD1 matches at 8 bases. CDR3 length equals 14 residues. CDR1 and CDR2 from the germline V gene are SSHAT and FNYEAQ (reference sequence). V was clipped by 5 bases and J by 4 bases; unmatched bases: 5. This CDR3 is CASSPDRGPDTQYF. CDR3 DNA: TGTGCCAGCAGCCCTGACAGGGGCCCAGATACGCAGTATTTT.

This chain links TRBV28 with TRBJ1-6; no reliable D call. The CDR3 spans 12 residues. Germline V gene lookup returns CDR1 MDHEN and CDR2 SYDVKM. Trimming pared 6 bases from V and 11 bases from J, leaving 11 bases between. This CDR3 is CASRLSTAPLHF. The CDR3, as DNA: TGTGCCAGCAGACTATCCACGGCACCCCTCCACTTT.

This chain connects TRBV19 to TRBJ2-1, with 11 bases aligning to TRBD2. V shed 4 bases, J shed 9 bases, and the junction held 14 bases outside the gene matches. The CDR3 contains 17 residues. The V gene's germline CDR1 is LNHDA and CDR2 SQIVND (reference sequence). The CDR3 region is CASSRIAGGPNLPEQFF. CDR3 in DNA: TGTGCCAGTAGTAGAATAGCGGGAGGGCCTAACTTGCCTGAGCAGTTCTTC.

In the case of this clone: Additional DNA sequences in this sample encode the identical CDR3. J is TRBJ1-5 and V is TRBV5-1; no firm D call. Germline CDR1 is SGHRS and CDR2 is YFSETQ. V was shortened by 0 bases and J by 3 bases, with 4 bases between the two germline ends. The CDR3 totals 13 residues. The CDR3 bases are TGCGCCAGCAGCTTGGACACCAATCAGCCCCAGCATTTT. The encoded protein is CASSLDTNQPQHF.

The chain combines TRBV10-3 with TRBJ2-7, with no clear D. Looked up from germline, CDR1 is ENHRY and CDR2 is SYGVKD. V lost 3 bases and J 2 bases, leaving 8 bases between the germline ends. The CDR3 runs to 13 residues. In nucleotides, the CDR3 is TGTGCCATCAGTGATTATGAGGCCTACGAGCAGTACTTC. This codes for CAISDYEAYEQYF.

V and J are TRBV15 and TRBJ1-6; 9 nucleotides line up with TRBD1. Germline CDR1 and CDR2: LNHNV and YYDKDF (reference sequence). Losses at the gene ends were 0 bases for V and 9 bases for J; bases not matched to a gene: 12. The CDR3 has 18 residues. In DNA, the CDR3 is TGTGCCACCAGCAGAGAACAGTTAGGGACAGGGCTTGCTTCACCCCTCCACTTT. Residues: CATSREQLGTGLASPLHF.